This T cell receptor (beta chain) was identified in a study of regulatory T cells in long-lasting Graves disease. As for the study in general: More than 5 years of antithyroid drugs with positive TSH receptor antibodies defined persistent Graves' disease.

The V end lost 6 bases, the J end lost 1 base, and 9 bases lay between the germline ends. CDR1 SQVTM and CDR2 ANQGSEA come from the germline V gene. CDR3 size: 12 residues. Time point described: persistent/refractory GD, antithyroid drugs over 5 years with positive TRAb. The TCR library was made from RNA extracted from PBMCs. Both iRepertoire HTBI primers and Arm-PCR of CDR3 regions were used to build the TCR beta libraries. Under the authors' procedure: Samples collectively showed 60 to 75 TRBV and more than 12 TRBJ segments. TCRdb re-derived calls from the multiplex PCR reads in MiXCR, one entry per CDR3 protein. For this entry, the V and J calls and clone size follow TCRdb and not the study's own pipeline. The data hold more than 300,000 distinct CDR3 sequences, with roughly 20% observed a single time. General study points: A greater number of public clonotypes (fewer than 3,000) was shared by persistent patients than by new patients (roughly 880). TCR diversity was lower in persistent Graves' patients (versus newly diagnosed ones).

This clonotype was detected many times. Its antigen remains unidentified. The source was peripheral blood mononuclear cells (PBMCs), collected when the disease was refractory, from a patient treated with antithyroid drugs. The receptor comes from a woman in her 40s with Graves disease. The chain uses TRBV29-1 and TRBJ1-1; D uncertain. The CDR3 sequence is CSVRVPNTEAFF. In nucleotides, the CDR3 is TGCAGCGTGAGGGTACCGAACACTGAAGCTTTCTTT.